Described below is a single T cell receptor (beta chain) sequence and its context. Generated by immunoSEQ multiplex PCR, the TCRdb table keeps only in-frame clones and is missing some. The sample lists about 190,000 clones, around three quarters occurring once. V dropped 2 bases and J dropped 4 bases, with 9 bases sitting between them. CDR3 length equals 15 residues. Germline V gives CDR1 MDHEN, CDR2 SYDVKM. This sample was taken from a study of blood T cell repertoires in COVID-19. The V call is TRBV28, the J call TRBJ2-6; D may be TRBD2 (6 bases). The TCR comes from a man between 60 and 75 years old with active or convalescent COVID-19. The material sequenced was peripheral blood. CDR3 sequence: CASSLAGTGANVLTF. In DNA form, the CDR3 reads TGTGCCAGCAGTTTAGCGGGGACCGGGGCCAACGTCCTGACTTTC.